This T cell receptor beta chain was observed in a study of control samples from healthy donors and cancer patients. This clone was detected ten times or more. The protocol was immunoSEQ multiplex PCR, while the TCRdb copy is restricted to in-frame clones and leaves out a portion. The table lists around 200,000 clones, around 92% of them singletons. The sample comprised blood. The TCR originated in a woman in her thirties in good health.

CDR3 DNA: TGTGCCAGCAGTGACGGTAGCGGGAGTACAGATACGCAGTATTTT. Protein: CASSDGSGSTDTQYF. This rearrangement joins TRBV6-4 to TRBJ2-3, with 9 bases matching TRBD2. Germline CDR1 and CDR2: MRHNA and SNTAGT. Germline trimming cut 2 bases from V and 3 bases from J; bases unmatched to any gene: 3. The CDR3 is 15 amino acids.